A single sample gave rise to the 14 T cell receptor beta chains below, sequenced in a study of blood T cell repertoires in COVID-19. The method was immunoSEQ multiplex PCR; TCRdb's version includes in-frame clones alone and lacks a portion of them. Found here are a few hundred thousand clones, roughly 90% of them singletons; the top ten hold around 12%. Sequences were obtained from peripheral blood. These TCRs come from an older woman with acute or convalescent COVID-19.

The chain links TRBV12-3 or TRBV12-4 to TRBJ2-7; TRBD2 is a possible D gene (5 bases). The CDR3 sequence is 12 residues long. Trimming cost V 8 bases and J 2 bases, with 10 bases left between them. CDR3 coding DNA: TGTGCCAGCCGCCGGGAAACCTACGAGCAGTACTTC. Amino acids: CASRRETYEQYF.

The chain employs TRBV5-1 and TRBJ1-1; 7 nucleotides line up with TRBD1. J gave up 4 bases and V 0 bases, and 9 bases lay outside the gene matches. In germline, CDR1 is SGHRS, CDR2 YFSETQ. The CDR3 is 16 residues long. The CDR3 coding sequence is TGCGCCAGCAGCTTGGGACAGGGCGGCGGCAGCACTGAAGCTTTCTTT. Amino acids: CASSLGQGGGSTEAFF.

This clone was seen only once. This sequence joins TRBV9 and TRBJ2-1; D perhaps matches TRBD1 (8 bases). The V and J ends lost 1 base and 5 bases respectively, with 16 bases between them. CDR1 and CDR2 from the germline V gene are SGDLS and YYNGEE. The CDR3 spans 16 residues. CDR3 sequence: CASSVSDRGLHNEQFF. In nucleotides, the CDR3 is TGTGCCAGCAGCGTAAGCGACAGGGGACTACACAATGAGCAGTTCTTC. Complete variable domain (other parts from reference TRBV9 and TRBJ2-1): DSGVTQTPKHLITATGQRVTLRCSPRSGDLSVYWYQQSLDQGLQFLIQYYNGEERAKGNILERFSAQQFPDLHSELNLSSLELGDSALYFCASSVSDRGLHNEQFFGPGTRLTVL.

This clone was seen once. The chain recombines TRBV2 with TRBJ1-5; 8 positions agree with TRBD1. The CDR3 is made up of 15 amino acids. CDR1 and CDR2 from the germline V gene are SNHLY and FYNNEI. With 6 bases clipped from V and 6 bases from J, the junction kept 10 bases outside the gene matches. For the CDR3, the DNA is TGTGCCAGCAGCGATTTTAACAGGGGGAGTCAGCCCCAGCATTTT. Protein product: CASSDFNRGSQPQHF.

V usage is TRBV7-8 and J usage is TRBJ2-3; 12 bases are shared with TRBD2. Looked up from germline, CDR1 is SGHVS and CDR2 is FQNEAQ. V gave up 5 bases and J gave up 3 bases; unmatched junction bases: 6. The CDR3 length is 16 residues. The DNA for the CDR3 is TGTGCCAGCAGCCCGTGGACTAGCGGGGAAACAGATACGCAGTATTTT. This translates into CASSPWTSGETDTQYF. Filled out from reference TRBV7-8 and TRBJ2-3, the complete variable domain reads GAGVSQSPRYKVAKRGQDVALRCDPISGHVSLFWYQQALGQGPEFLTYFQNEAQLDKSGLPSDRFFAERPEGSVSTLKIQRTQQEDSAVYLCASSPWTSGETDTQYFGPGTRLTVL.

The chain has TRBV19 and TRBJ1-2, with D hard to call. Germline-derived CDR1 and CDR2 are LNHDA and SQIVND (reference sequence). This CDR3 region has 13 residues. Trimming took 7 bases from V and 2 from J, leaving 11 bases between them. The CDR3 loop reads CASNPDLNYGYTF. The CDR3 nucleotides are TGTGCCAGTAACCCGGACTTGAACTATGGCTACACCTTC.

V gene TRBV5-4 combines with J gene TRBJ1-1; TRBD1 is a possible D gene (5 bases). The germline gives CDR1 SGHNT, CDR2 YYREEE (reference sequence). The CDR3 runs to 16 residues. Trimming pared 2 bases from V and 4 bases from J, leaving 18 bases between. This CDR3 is CASSLEPTGRPTEAFF. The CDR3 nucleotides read TGTGCCAGCAGCTTAGAACCTACAGGAAGGCCCACTGAAGCTTTCTTT. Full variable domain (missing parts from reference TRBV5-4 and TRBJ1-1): ETGVTQSPTHLIKTRGQQVTLRCSSQSGHNTVSWYQQALGQGPQFIFQYYREEENGRGNFPPRFSGLQFPNYSSELNVNALELDDSALYLCASSLEPTGRPTEAFFGQGTRLTVV.

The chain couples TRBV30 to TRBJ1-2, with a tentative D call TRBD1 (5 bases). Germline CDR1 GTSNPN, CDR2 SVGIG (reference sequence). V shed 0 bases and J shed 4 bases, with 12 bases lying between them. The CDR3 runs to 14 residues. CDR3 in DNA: TGTGCCTGGAGTGTCCGTGGGGCCCCCTATGGCTACACCTTC. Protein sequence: CAWSVRGAPYGYTF.

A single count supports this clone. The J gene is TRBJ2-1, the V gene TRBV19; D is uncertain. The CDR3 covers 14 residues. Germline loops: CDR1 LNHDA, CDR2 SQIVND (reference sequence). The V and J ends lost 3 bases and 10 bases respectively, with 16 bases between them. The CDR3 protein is CASSMGSRSREQFF. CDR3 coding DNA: TGTGCCAGTAGTATGGGCTCCCGGTCGCGCGAGCAGTTCTTC.

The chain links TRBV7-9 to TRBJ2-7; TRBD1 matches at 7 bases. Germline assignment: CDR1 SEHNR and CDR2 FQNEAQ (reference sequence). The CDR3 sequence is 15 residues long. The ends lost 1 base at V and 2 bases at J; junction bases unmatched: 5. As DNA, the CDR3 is TGTGCCAGCAGCTTAGACAGGGGCCAGACCTACGAGCAGTACTTC. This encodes CASSLDRGQTYEQYF. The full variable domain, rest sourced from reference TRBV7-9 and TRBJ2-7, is DTGVSQNPRHKITKRGQNVTFRCDPISEHNRLYWYRQTLGQGPEFLTYFQNEAQLEKSRLLSDRFSAERPKGSFSTLEIQRTEQGDSAMYLCASSLDRGQTYEQYFGPGTRLTVT.

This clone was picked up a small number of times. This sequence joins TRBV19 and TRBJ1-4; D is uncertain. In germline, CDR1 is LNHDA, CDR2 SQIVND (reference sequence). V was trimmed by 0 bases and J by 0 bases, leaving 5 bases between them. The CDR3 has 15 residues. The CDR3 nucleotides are TGTGCCAGTAGTATAGACAGCGCAACTAATGAAAAACTGTTTTTT. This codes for CASSIDSATNEKLFF.

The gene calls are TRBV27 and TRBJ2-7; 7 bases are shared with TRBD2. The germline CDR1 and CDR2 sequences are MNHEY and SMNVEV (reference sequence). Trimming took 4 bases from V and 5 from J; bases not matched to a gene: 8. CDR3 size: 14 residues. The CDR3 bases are TGTGCCAGCAGTTCCCCGACTAGCTTCAACGAGCAGTACTTC. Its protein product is CASSSPTSFNEQYF.

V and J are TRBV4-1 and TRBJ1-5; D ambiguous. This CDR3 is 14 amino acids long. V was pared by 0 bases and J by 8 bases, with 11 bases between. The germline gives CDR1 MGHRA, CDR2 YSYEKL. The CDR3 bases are TGCGCCAGCAGCCAAGAGCTTATGCCGGAGCCCCAGCATTTT. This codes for CASSQELMPEPQHF.

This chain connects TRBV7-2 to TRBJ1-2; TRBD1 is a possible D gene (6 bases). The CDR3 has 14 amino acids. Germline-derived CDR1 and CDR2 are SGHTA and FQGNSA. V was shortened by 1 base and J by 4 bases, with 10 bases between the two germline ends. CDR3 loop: CASSLDGGGYGYTF. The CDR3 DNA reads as TGTGCCAGCAGCTTAGATGGGGGCGGCTATGGCTACACCTTC.